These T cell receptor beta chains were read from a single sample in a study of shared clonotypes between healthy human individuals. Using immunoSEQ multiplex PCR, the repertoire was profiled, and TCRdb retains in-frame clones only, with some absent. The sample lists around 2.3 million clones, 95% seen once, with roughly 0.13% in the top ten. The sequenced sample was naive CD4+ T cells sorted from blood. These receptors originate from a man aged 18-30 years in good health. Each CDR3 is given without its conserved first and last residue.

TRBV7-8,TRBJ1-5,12,ASSKSLGEQPQH
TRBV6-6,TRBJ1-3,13,ASSYSGQGTHTIY
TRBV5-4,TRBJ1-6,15,ASRLGPGTANNSPLH
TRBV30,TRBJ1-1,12,AWSKGWDGTEAF
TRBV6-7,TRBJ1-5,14,ASSFPRDRVHQPQH
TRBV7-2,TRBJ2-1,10,ASSLVLDEQF
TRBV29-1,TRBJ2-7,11,SVERQGANEQY
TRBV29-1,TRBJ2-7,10,SARDSTYEQY
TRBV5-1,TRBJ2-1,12,ASIKGQGSSEQF
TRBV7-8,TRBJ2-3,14,ASSPGGRGQGDTQY
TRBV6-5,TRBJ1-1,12,ASSYSIQNTEAF
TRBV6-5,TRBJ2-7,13,ASSSGGGRFYEQY
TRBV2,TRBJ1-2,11,ASSAGSKGGYT
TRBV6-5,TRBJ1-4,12,ASRKGQREEKLF
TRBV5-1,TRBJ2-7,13,ASSGFGVAAYEQY
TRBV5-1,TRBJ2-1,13,ASSPAGRGIDEQF
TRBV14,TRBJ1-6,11,ASGGQGYSPLH
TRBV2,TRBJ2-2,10,ASSEVIGELF
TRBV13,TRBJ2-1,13,ASSLGSGRPQEQF
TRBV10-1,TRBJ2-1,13,ASSKAGGSYNEQF
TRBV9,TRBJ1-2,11,ASSVGQGYGYT
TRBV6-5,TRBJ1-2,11,ASSSLRSGGYT
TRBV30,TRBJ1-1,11,AYTRQGGTEAF
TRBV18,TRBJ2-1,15,ASSPLGLAGYYNEQF
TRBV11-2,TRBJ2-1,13,ASSRGSESYNEQF
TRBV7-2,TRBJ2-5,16,ASSQGTGGFLSQETQY
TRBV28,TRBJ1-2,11,ASRSPGLYGYT
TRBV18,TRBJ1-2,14,ASSTGNERVHYGYT
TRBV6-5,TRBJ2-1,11,ASSRSGRGEQF
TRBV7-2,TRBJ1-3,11,ASSLTFGNTIY
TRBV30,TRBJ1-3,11,AWSLDSGNTIY
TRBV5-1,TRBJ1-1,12,ASSLWDRNTEAF
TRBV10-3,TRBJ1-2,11,AISETPDYGYT
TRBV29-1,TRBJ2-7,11,SAIRQGFHEQY
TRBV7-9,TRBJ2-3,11,ASSPGSADTQY
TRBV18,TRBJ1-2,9,ASSLLYGYT
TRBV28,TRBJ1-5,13,ASSPVVYSNQPQH
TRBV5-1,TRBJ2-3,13,ASSHRDSPTDTQY
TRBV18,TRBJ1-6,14,ASSPSGTGSYSPLH
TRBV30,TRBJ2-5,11,AFSRGGEETQY
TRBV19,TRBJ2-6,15,ASSIGRGRAGANVLT
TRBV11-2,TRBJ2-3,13,ASSLGLPGTDTQY
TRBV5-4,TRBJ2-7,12,ASSLDRLAYEQY
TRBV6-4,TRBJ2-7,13,ASSVGTGGPYEQY
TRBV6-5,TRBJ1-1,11,ASGRRRDTEAF
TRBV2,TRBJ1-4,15,ASTIKGQPLFNEKLF
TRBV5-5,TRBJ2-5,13,ASSFRGHPQETQY
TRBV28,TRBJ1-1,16,ASSLWDSRQGMNTEAF
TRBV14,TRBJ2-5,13,ASSPRQGLQETQY
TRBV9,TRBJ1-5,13,ASSPTGLGNQPQH
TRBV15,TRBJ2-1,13,ATSTTSGGFNEQF